Below are 22 T cell receptor beta chains sequenced from a single sample in a study of cytomegalovirus exposure and HLA in healthy donors. PCR was performed using 60 Vbeta and 13 Jbeta primers. TCRdb's table, derived via immunoSEQ multiplex PCR, lists solely in-frame clones and lacks some. The sample lists 140,000 or so clones; around 65% were seen once. Sequenced sample: PBMCs. The source of these receptors is a male donor in good health and CMV-seronegative.

The V gene is TRBV28, the J gene TRBJ1-1; D is ambiguous. CDR3 length: 15 residues. The germline CDR1 and CDR2 sequences are MDHEN and SYDVKM. The V and J ends lost 4 bases and 3 bases respectively, with 15 bases between them. CDR3 bases: TGTGCCAGCAGTTCTTATGAGGGAGGGTACACTGAAGCTTTCTTT. Protein product: CASSSYEGGYTEAFF.

This chain joins TRBV12-5 and TRBJ2-4, with D uncertain. Germline V gene sequence: CDR1 LGHNT, CDR2 FRNRAP. This CDR3 region has 14 residues. The ends were cut back, 2 bases at V and 1 base at J, with 6 bases in the middle. CDR3 nucleotides: TGTGCTAGTGGTTTGTCCGGGGCCAAAAACATTCAGTACTTC. Translation: CASGLSGAKNIQYF.

The chain joins TRBV25-1 to TRBJ1-1; tentatively, D is TRBD1 (5 bases). The CDR3 contains 14 residues. In germline, CDR1 is MGHDK, CDR2 SYGVNS. The V end was cut by 2 bases, the J end by 1 base, with 8 bases between. The CDR3 sequence: CASSEGHRNTEAFF. The CDR3 nucleotides read TGTGCCAGCAGTGAAGGACACCGGAACACTGAAGCTTTCTTT.

The V gene is TRBV5-4, the J gene TRBJ1-1, with 8 bases aligning to TRBD1. Germline V lookup: CDR1 SGHNT, CDR2 YYREEE (reference sequence). CDR3 length: 14 amino acids. The ends lost 1 base at V and 3 bases at J; junction bases unmatched: 2. CDR3: CASSLMTGDTEAFF. The CDR3 DNA sequence: TGTGCCAGCAGCTTGATGACAGGGGACACTGAAGCTTTCTTT.

The chain links TRBV7-8 to TRBJ1-1; 8 bases are shared with TRBD1. Germline values: CDR1 SGHVS, CDR2 FQNEAQ. CDR3 length: 15 amino acids. V lost 2 bases, J lost 1 base, and 3 bases stayed unmatched. CDR3 residues: CASSLLDRANTEAFF. The CDR3 DNA is TGTGCCAGCAGCTTATTGGACAGGGCGAACACTGAAGCTTTCTTT.

The rearrangement links TRBV9 to TRBJ2-2; 11 bases are shared with TRBD1. CDR1 is SGDLS, CDR2 YYNGEE, per germline. J lost 7 bases, V lost 4 bases, and 9 bases had no gene match. This CDR3 is built from 16 residues. The CDR3 region has the DNA TGTGCCAGCAGCATCGGGGACAGGGGGATTTTCGGGGAGCTGTTTTTT. It is translated as CASSIGDRGIFGELFF. Supplemented by reference TRBV9 and TRBJ2-2, the full variable domain reads DSGVTQTPKHLITATGQRVTLRCSPRSGDLSVYWYQQSLDQGLQFLIQYYNGEERAKGNILERFSAQQFPDLHSELNLSSLELGDSALYFCASSIGDRGIFGELFFGEGSRLTVL.

This rearrangement joins TRBV7-9 to TRBJ1-2, with D hard to call. The CDR3 consists of 12 residues. The germline CDR1 and CDR2 sequences are SEHNR and FQNEAQ (reference sequence). V lost 2 bases, J lost 8 bases, and 9 bases lay in between. The CDR3 region is CASSLTSRGYTF. Here the CDR3 DNA reads TGTGCCAGCAGCTTAACATCCAGGGGCTACACCTTC.

V is TRBV6-4 and J is TRBJ2-3, with TRBD1 matching over 7 bases. This CDR3 spans 12 amino acids. After removal of 4 bases from V and 7 bases from J, the junction contained 2 bases not matched to a gene. From germline, CDR1 is MRHNA and CDR2 SNTAGT. The CDR3 protein is CASSGQGHTQYF. The CDR3 DNA is TGTGCCAGCAGTGGACAGGGCCATACGCAGTATTTT.

This clone was detected a few times. The identical CDR3 is also encoded by other nucleotide sequences in the sample. This chain connects TRBV7-2 to TRBJ1-1; D not resolved. Germline V CDR1 and CDR2: SGHTA, FQGNSA. The length of the CDR3 is 13 residues. V lost 5 bases and J lost 1, with 8 bases in between. CDR3 amino acids: CASSPTGNTEAFF. DNA of the CDR3: TGTGCCAGCAGCCCCACGGGGAACACTGAAGCTTTCTTT.

This clone has more than one count but fewer than ten. The V and J genes are TRBV7-6 and TRBJ1-4; 8 bases are shared with TRBD1. V was pared by 3 bases and J by 8 bases, with 5 bases of the junction left unmatched. This CDR3 spans 14 amino acids. Germline V CDR1 and CDR2: SGHVS, FNYEAQ. The CDR3: CASSLTGEGEKLFF. The CDR3 region has the DNA TGTGCCAGCAGCTTGACAGGGGAAGGAGAAAAACTGTTTTTT.

This chain links TRBV6-1 with TRBJ1-4; D possibly corresponds to TRBD1 (6 bases). V dropped 8 bases and J dropped 4 bases, with 17 bases sitting between them. Germline V gene sequence: CDR1 MNHNS, CDR2 SASEGT. The CDR3 consists of 15 residues. CDR3 sequence: CASRAGADGNEKLFF. The CDR3 DNA is TGTGCCAGCCGGGCAGGGGCGGATGGTAATGAAAAACTGTTTTTT.

The chain combines TRBV11-3 with TRBJ2-1, with 12 positions matching TRBD2. Germline V lookup: CDR1 SGHNT, CDR2 YENEEA. This CDR3 comprises 16 residues. The V segment lost 6 bases and the J segment 9 bases; nucleotides outside the gene matches: 12. CDR3 in amino acids: CASSPSTSGGRPEQFF. CDR3 nucleotide sequence: TGTGCCAGCAGTCCTTCGACTAGCGGGGGCCGCCCTGAGCAGTTCTTC. Full variable domain (outside the CDR3, taken from reference TRBV11-3 and TRBJ2-1): EAGVVQSPRYKIIEKKQPVAFWCNPISGHNTLYWYLQNLGQGPELLIRYENEEAVDDSQLPKDRFSAERLKGVDSTLKIQPAELGDSAVYLCASSPSTSGGRPEQFFGPGTRLTVL.

This clone was recorded a few times. The genes are TRBV7-2 and TRBJ1-5, with a weak D call TRBD1 (6 bases). Germline lookup yields CDR1 SGHTA and CDR2 FQGNSA. There are 17 residues in the CDR3. V gave up 2 bases and J gave up 5 bases, with 19 bases separating them. The CDR3 bases are TGTGCCAGCAGCTTAAAACAGGGCCCATCTTGGCATCAGCCCCAGCATTTT. The encoded protein is CASSLKQGPSWHQPQHF.

This clone has only a few counts. The chain couples TRBV28 to TRBJ1-6, with D tentatively TRBD1 (6 bases). The CDR3 spans 15 residues. Germline lookup yields CDR1 MDHEN and CDR2 SYDVKM. Trimming shortened V by 2 bases and J by 6 bases, and 11 bases separated the two germline ends. CDR3 residues: CASSLEQGANSPLHF. The CDR3 DNA is TGTGCCAGCAGTTTAGAACAGGGAGCTAATTCACCCCTCCACTTT.

This clone was detected a few times. This chain joins TRBV4-1 and TRBJ2-7; TRBD1 aligns across 8 bases. The V gene's germline CDR1 is MGHRA and CDR2 YSYEKL. CDR3 length: 15 amino acids. The junction had 10 bases not matched to a gene; V was cut back by 4 bases and J by 5 bases. The CDR3, as DNA: TGCGCCAGCAGCCGACAGACAGGGGATAGAAACGAGCAGTACTTC. This translates into CASSRQTGDRNEQYF.

This chain connects TRBV9 to TRBJ2-5; D is undetermined. V lost 0 bases to trimming and J lost 0 bases, with 6 bases between them. Germline CDR1 is SGDLS and CDR2 is YYNGEE. CDR3 length: 14 amino acids. CDR3 in DNA: TGTGCCAGCAGCGTAGCCCCCAACCAAGAGACCCAGTACTTC. This encodes CASSVAPNQETQYF.

This clone was found many times. The chain carries TRBV6-5 and TRBJ2-5; D gene uncertain. The CDR3 contains 13 residues. Deletions cut 6 bases from V and 7 bases from J, with 15 bases between. The germline V gene has CDR1 MNHEY and CDR2 SVGAGI. CDR3 coding DNA: TGTGCCAGCAGCCCGTCGCCGACGGGGACCCAGTACTTC. Translating it yields CASSPSPTGTQYF.

This clone was observed a handful of times. The V gene is TRBV10-2, the J gene TRBJ2-3; 12 bases are a match to TRBD1. CDR3 length: 16 amino acids. J gave up 4 bases and V 3 bases, and 5 bases lay outside the gene matches. From germline, CDR1 is WSHSY and CDR2 SAAADI. The CDR3 DNA reads TGCGCCAGCAGTGAAGGGACAGGGGGCGCAGCAGATACGCAGTATTTT. This translates into CASSEGTGGAADTQYF.

This clone showed up just a few times. The chain joins TRBV7-9 to TRBJ1-1, with 7 nucleotides matching TRBD1. V lost 4 bases, J lost 1 base, and 6 bases stayed unmatched. Per the germline V gene, CDR1 is SEHNR and CDR2 is FQNEAQ (reference sequence). The CDR3 is 15 amino acids. CDR3 DNA: TGTGCCAGCAGCTCCCCTCAGGGGGGGAACACTGAAGCTTTCTTT. Protein product: CASSSPQGGNTEAFF. Variable domain in full (rest from reference TRBV7-9 and TRBJ1-1): DTGVSQNPRHKITKRGQNVTFRCDPISEHNRLYWYRQTLGQGPEFLTYFQNEAQLEKSRLLSDRFSAERPKGSFSTLEIQRTEQGDSAMYLCASSSPQGGNTEAFFGQGTRLTVV.

This clone was picked up a small number of times. The chain joins TRBV7-9 to TRBJ1-6; D ambiguous. CDR3 length equals 15 residues. Germline-derived CDR1 and CDR2 are SEHNR and FQNEAQ (reference sequence). Deletions cut 5 bases from V and 11 bases from J, with 19 bases between. In DNA, the CDR3 is TGTGCCAGCAGCCACAAAATCGGGGATCGGGCACCCCTCCACTTT. Its translation is CASSHKIGDRAPLHF.

The genes are TRBV5-1 and TRBJ1-2, with TRBD1 identical over 8 bases. This CDR3 has 14 residues. Per germline, CDR1 SGHRS and CDR2 YFSETQ. After removal of 0 bases from V and 4 bases from J, the junction contained 2 bases not matched to a gene. This chain's CDR3 is CASSLADRGYGYTF. CDR3 bases: TGCGCCAGCAGCTTGGCCGACAGGGGCTATGGCTACACCTTC.

The chain recombines TRBV10-3 with TRBJ1-2, with D tentatively TRBD1 (6 bases). The germline V gene has CDR1 ENHRY and CDR2 SYGVKD. CDR3 length: 11 residues. V was pared by 10 bases and J by 7 bases, with 13 bases between. CDR3 nucleotides: TGTGCCACCGCCTTGGGGGCTGGCTACACCTTC. It translates to CATALGAGYTF.